The rows below give T cell receptor beta chains drawn from one sample of a study of T cell repertoires in cytomegalovirus infection. TCRdb analysed the reads with MiXCR anew, one entry per CDR3 protein. The table records hundreds of thousands of distinct CDR3 sequences, roughly 15% of them present only once. What was sequenced was PBMCs. The receptors come from a human donor in good health (CMV status not recorded). Some clones in this sample may be carry-over from other donors' samples. CDR3s include the opening cysteine and the closing phenylalanine or tryptophan. The order of the fields is CDR3 protein, CDR3 DNA, clone size, D gene, J gene, V gene. D genes are given only for firm matches. Size is omitted from some rows. Given values are once, few, many or a class for expanded clones.

CDR3 protein: CASSFERQTPYGYTF
CDR3 DNA: TGTGCCAGCAGTTTCGAGCGACAGACCCCCTATGGCTACACCTTC
clone size: NA
D gene: NA
J gene: TRBJ1-2
V gene: TRBV12-3/TRBV12-4

CDR3 protein: CASSTSGGGEQYF
CDR3 DNA: TGTGCCAGCTCAACCTCTGGAGGGGGCGAGCAGTACTTC
clone size: many
D gene: NA
J gene: TRBJ2-7
V gene: TRBV18

CDR3 protein: CASSSRIYNSPLHF
CDR3 DNA: TGTGCCAGCAGCTCTAGGATCTATAATTCACCCCTCCACTTT
clone size: many
D gene: NA
J gene: TRBJ1-6
V gene: TRBV7-2

CDR3 protein: CSASGTISGFGETQYF
CDR3 DNA: TGCAGTGCGTCCGGGACAATAAGCGGATTCGGGGAGACCCAGTACTTC
clone size: few
D gene: NA
J gene: TRBJ2-5
V gene: TRBV20-1

CDR3 protein: CAGSLRTGHHEQYF
CDR3 DNA: TGTGCCGGCAGCTTACGGACAGGGCACCACGAGCAGTACTTC
clone size: NA
D gene: TRBD1
J gene: TRBJ2-7
V gene: TRBV11-2

CDR3 protein: CASSERGHTAYEQYF
CDR3 DNA: TGTGCCAGCAGTGAACGGGGACACACCGCCTATGAGCAGTACTTC
clone size: NA
D gene: NA
J gene: TRBJ2-7
V gene: TRBV25-1

CDR3 protein: CASSVDRWGNQPQHF
CDR3 DNA: TGTGCCAGTAGTGTGGACAGGTGGGGGAATCAGCCCCAGCATTTT
clone size: many
D gene: TRBD1
J gene: TRBJ1-5
V gene: TRBV19

CDR3 protein: CASSQSGNEQFF
CDR3 DNA: TGCGCCAGCAGCCAATCGGGGAATGAGCAGTTCTTC
clone size: few
D gene: NA
J gene: TRBJ2-1
V gene: TRBV4-1

CDR3 protein: CASSVNGRHGYTF
CDR3 DNA: TGTGCCAGTAGCGTGAACGGGAGGCATGGCTACACCTTC
clone size: NA
D gene: NA
J gene: TRBJ1-2
V gene: TRBV19

CDR3 protein: CASSFLAGNTYEQYF
CDR3 DNA: TGCGCCAGCAGCTTTTTGGCGGGGAATACCTACGAGCAGTACTTC
clone size: NA
D gene: NA
J gene: TRBJ2-7
V gene: TRBV5-1

CDR3 protein: CASSLVGGNQPQHF
CDR3 DNA: TGTGCCAGCAGCTTAGTGGGGGGAAATCAGCCCCAGCATTTT
clone size: many
D gene: NA
J gene: TRBJ1-5
V gene: TRBV7-2

CDR3 protein: CASSLSPYGYTF
CDR3 DNA: TGTGCCAGCAGCTTGTCTCCCTATGGCTACACCTTC
clone size: many
D gene: NA
J gene: TRBJ1-2
V gene: TRBV7-2

CDR3 protein: CASSYGIPGGYTF
CDR3 DNA: TGTGCCAGCAGTTATGGGATCCCGGGTGGCTACACCTTC
clone size: few
D gene: NA
J gene: TRBJ1-2
V gene: TRBV6-6